A few counts support the clone carrying this T cell receptor beta chain. The antigen is undetermined. The CDR3 sequence is 14 residues long. Germline CDR1 and CDR2: SGHRS and YFSETQ. V was trimmed by 7 bases and J by 1 base, leaving 12 bases between them. Primers used in a second PCR of about 6 to 11 cycles were a sample-barcoded 5' primer and a J-beta primer mix. TCRdb recomputed calls from the 5' RACE reads with MiXCR, one row per CDR3 protein. The sample gives about 570,000 distinct CDR3 sequences, about a quarter of which show up once; 3% to 4.5% is in the top ten. The data were taken from a study of blood T cells in healthy people across ages. Overall study results and limits: Naive T cell percentage showed a strong correlation with the diversity of TCR beta.

The sample, approximately 10 milliliters of peripheral blood, was drawn from each donor. The same specimen was also included in a second study, on T cells of mothers and their children. That study adds: The study obtained over 8.5 million TCR beta CDR3 reads per mother and about 3 million per child.

The TCR originated in a boy younger than 10 in good health. The sequenced sample consisted of blood. The chain has TRBV5-1 and TRBJ2-1; D possibly corresponds to TRBD1 (6 bases). The CDR3 DNA sequence: TGCGCCAGCGAAGGACAGCTATCCTACAATGAGCAGTTCTTC. It translates to CASEGQLSYNEQFF.